What follows are 15 T cell receptor beta chains derived from one specimen sequenced in a study of blood T cells in healthy people across ages. A second about 6 to 12 cycle PCR used barcoded and J-beta primers. One entry per CDR3 protein results from TCRdb running MiXCR on the 5' RACE reads. The sample lists about 1.6 million distinct CDR3 sequences; around 35% were seen once. Sequences were obtained from blood. All receptors come from a woman younger than 45 in good health.

This chain connects TRBV4-1 to TRBJ2-3, with D perhaps matching TRBD2 (6 bases). Germline V gives CDR1 MGHRA, CDR2 YSYEKL. The length of the CDR3 is 15 residues. Trimming removed 5 bases from V and 1 base from J, with 13 bases in between. In DNA form, the CDR3 reads TGCGCCAGCAGCTTTAGCGGTTGGGGCACAGATACGCAGTATTTT. Translated: CASSFSGWGTDTQYF.

This chain links TRBV10-3 with TRBJ2-3, with TRBD2 matching 12 bases. CDR1 and CDR2 from the germline V gene are ENHRY and SYGVKD. The CDR3 length is 15 residues. The J segment lost 6 bases and the V segment lost 6 bases, leaving 7 bases of the junction unmatched. CDR3 DNA: TGTGCCATCAGCCTAGCGGGAGGGCCTGGGGATACGCAGTATTTT. Translated: CAISLAGGPGDTQYF.

The chain is built from TRBV6-1 and TRBJ2-6, with TRBD1 identical over 7 bases. Germline-derived CDR1 and CDR2 are MNHNS and SASEGT. This CDR3 region has 17 residues. The trim removed 10 bases at V and 0 bases at J, leaving 12 bases unmatched. CDR3 nucleotide sequence: TGTGCCACAGCCAAGACAGGGAGTCCCTCTGGGGCCAACGTCCTGACTTTC. Its translation: CATAKTGSPSGANVLTF.

CDR3 DNA: TGTGCCAGCAGCGAGACAGGACCCTTAGAAGCTTTCTTT. This gives the protein CASSETGPLEAFF. The chain uses TRBV7-8 and TRBJ1-1; the D gene is possibly TRBD1 (6 bases). Germline values: CDR1 SGHVS, CDR2 FQNEAQ. The V end was cut by 5 bases, the J end by 8 bases, with 15 bases between. CDR3 size: 13 residues.

This clonotype was seen only a few times. The chain is built from TRBV29-1 and TRBJ1-2; D possibly corresponds to TRBD1 (5 bases). Trimming removed 7 bases from V and 4 bases from J, with 16 bases in between. Germline V gene lookup returns CDR1 SQVTM and CDR2 ANQGSEA. This CDR3 spans 13 amino acids. The CDR3, as DNA: TGCAGCGCCCCAGGGTCGGGGCGCTATGGCTACACCTTC. Its protein product is CSAPGSGRYGYTF.

The chain employs TRBV7-6 and TRBJ2-2, with D unclear. Trimming pared 1 base from V and 4 bases from J, leaving 13 bases between. Germline V gene sequence: CDR1 SGHVS, CDR2 FNYEAQ. This CDR3 has 16 residues. The CDR3 DNA follows: TGTGCCAGCAGCTTAGAGGCCGACCTTAGCACCGGGGAGCTGTTTTTT. Protein product: CASSLEADLSTGELFF.

The chain has TRBV24-1 and TRBJ2-1, with D possibly matching TRBD2 (6 bases). This CDR3 has 17 residues. Germline-derived CDR1 and CDR2 are KGHDR and SFDVKD. The germline V and J ends were trimmed by 4 bases and 6 bases, with 21 bases remaining between them. DNA of the CDR3: TGTGCCACCAGTGAATCCACGGGACTCCGCCCCCCCAATGAGCAGTTCTTC. Protein: CATSESTGLRPPNEQFF.

V usage is TRBV9 and J usage is TRBJ2-1; D unclear. This CDR3 has 15 amino acids. Trimming left V 3 bases short and J 1 base short, with 11 bases between. Germline CDR1 reads SGDLS; CDR2 reads YYNGEE. The CDR3 region is CASSAYKRSYNEQFF. CDR3 coding DNA: TGTGCCAGCAGCGCCTACAAGCGATCCTACAATGAGCAGTTCTTC.

The CDR3 nucleotides are TGTGCCAGCAGATTTACAGGGGAGAACACTGAAGCTTTCTTT. It encodes CASRFTGENTEAFF. The gene calls are TRBV27 and TRBJ1-1, with TRBD1 matching over 7 bases. Looked up from germline, CDR1 is MNHEY and CDR2 is SMNVEV (reference sequence). The ends lost 6 bases at V and 1 base at J; junction bases unmatched: 5. CDR3 size: 14 residues.

The chain uses TRBV12-3 or TRBV12-4 and TRBJ2-5; TRBD2 aligns across 7 bases. V trimming: 7 bases; J trimming: 5 bases; junction bases outside the gene matches: 7. The CDR3 has 13 amino acids. The CDR3 spells CASMTPGRETQYF. The CDR3 DNA reads TGTGCCAGCATGACACCCGGGAGGGAGACCCAGTACTTC.

V usage is TRBV3-1 and J usage is TRBJ1-2; D is unresolved. This CDR3 comprises 13 residues. Germline V gene sequence: CDR1 LGHDT, CDR2 YNNKEL (reference sequence). Trimming left V 2 bases short and J 8 bases short, with 12 bases between. The CDR3 loop reads CASSQKTAWGYTF. CDR3 DNA: TGTGCCAGCAGCCAAAAGACGGCGTGGGGCTACACCTTC.

This chain connects TRBV9 to TRBJ2-3, with a weak D call TRBD1 (6 bases). The length of the CDR3 is 15 residues. Trimming took off 2 bases at V and 2 bases at J, with 12 bases between the two ends. Germline CDR1 is SGDLS and CDR2 is YYNGEE. The CDR3 is CASSVGQRPTDTQYF. The CDR3, as DNA: TGTGCCAGCAGCGTCGGACAGCGCCCCACAGATACGCAGTATTTT.

The chain recombines TRBV5-1 with TRBJ2-7, with D perhaps assigned TRBD1 or TRBD2 (5 bases each). The CDR3 has 15 amino acids. The ends were cut back, 5 bases at V and 2 bases at J, with 17 bases in the middle. Germline V gene lookup returns CDR1 SGHRS and CDR2 YFSETQ. CDR3 protein: CASSYQGKGPYEQYF. The CDR3, as DNA: TGCGCCAGCAGTTACCAGGGAAAGGGACCCTACGAGCAGTACTTC.

The table lists this clonotype with a few counts. V is TRBV19 and J is TRBJ2-3, with TRBD1 as a possible D gene (6 bases). Germline V lookup: CDR1 LNHDA, CDR2 SQIVND (reference sequence). Between the trimmed V and J ends, which lost 5 bases and 6 bases, there was a span of 24 bases. This CDR3 is built from 17 residues. CDR3 bases: TGTGCCAGTAGTGACCGACAGGCTATCCTATTCATGGATACGCAGTATTTT. It codes for CASSDRQAILFMDTQYF.

CDR3 in DNA: TGCAGTGCTAGAGATCTGGGGGTTCCCTCTAACTATGGCTACACCTTC. Its protein product is CSARDLGVPSNYGYTF. The rearrangement links TRBV20-1 to TRBJ1-2, with D maybe TRBD1 (5 bases). CDR3 length: 16 amino acids. V lost 0 bases and J lost 0, with 14 bases in between. Germline values: CDR1 DFQATT, CDR2 SNEGSKA (reference sequence).